This is a list of T cell receptor beta chains from one sample in a study of T cells in tuberculosis. Using immunoSEQ multiplex PCR, the repertoire was profiled, and TCRdb retains in-frame clones only, with some absent. The sample includes tens of thousands of clones, about 96% of them seen just once. Sequencing used PBMCs. The receptors were gathered from a donor between 10 and 35 years old with latent tuberculosis or without tuberculosis infection. Each CDR3 is given with its conserved first and last residue. Fields, in order: D gene, clone size, V gene, J gene, CDR3 protein, CDR3 DNA. The D gene is left open where the match is weak. Not all rows give a size; the values are once, few, many and, for expanded clones, a class.

TRBD2	-	TRBV4-1	TRBJ2-1	CASSSSGTAYNEQFF	TGCGCCAGCAGCAGTAGCGGGACGGCCTACAATGAGCAGTTCTTC
-	-	TRBV5-5	TRBJ2-7	CASSLGADPFLEEQYF	TGTGCCAGCAGCTTGGGTGCAGACCCGTTTTTGGAGGAGCAGTACTTC
TRBD2	-	TRBV13	TRBJ2-7	CASSLVAGGPNEQYF	TGTGCCAGCAGCCTAGTAGCGGGAGGGCCGAACGAGCAGTACTTC
TRBD1	-	TRBV5-5	TRBJ1-1	CASSPGDRGYTEAFF	TGTGCCAGCAGCCCGGGGGACAGGGGGTACACTGAAGCTTTCTTT
TRBD2	once	TRBV19	TRBJ2-5	CASGLAWETQYF	TGTGCCAGCGGACTAGCTTGGGAGACCCAGTACTTC
TRBD1	medium-sized	TRBV2	TRBJ1-5	CASTQTGTGGGQPQHF	TGTGCCAGCACCCAGACCGGGACAGGGGGCGGGCAGCCCCAGCATTTT
TRBD2	-	TRBV27	TRBJ2-7	CASSPTLAGKQYF	TGTGCCAGCAGCCCGACCCTAGCGGGGAAGCAGTACTTC
TRBD2	-	TRBV27	TRBJ2-1	CASSLGTSGDNEQFF	TGTGCCAGCAGTTTAGGGACTAGCGGCGACAATGAGCAGTTCTTC
-	-	TRBV4-2	TRBJ2-3	CASSQETRGIEGGTQYF	TGTGCCAGCAGCCAAGAGACTAGAGGTATAGAGGGAGGTACGCAGTATTTT
TRBD2	once	TRBV7-2	TRBJ2-5	CASSARTSGRQETQYF	TGTGCCAGCAGCGCCCGGACTAGCGGGCGGCAAGAGACCCAGTACTTC
TRBD2	-	TRBV9	TRBJ2-3	CASSVARLAGAADTQYF	TGTGCCAGCAGCGTAGCTCGGCTAGCGGGGGCCGCAGATACGCAGTATTTT